This T cell receptor (beta chain) was captured in a study of T cells in tumors after PD-1 blockade. For the study at large: During anti-PD-1 treatment, some patients continued daily vismodegib 150 mg.

Generated by immunoSEQ multiplex PCR, the TCRdb table keeps only in-frame clones and is missing some. Among approximately 46,000 clones listed, 79% were seen once. This CDR3 has 16 residues. Germline values: CDR1 KGHDR, CDR2 SFDVKD. With 1 base removed from V and 2 bases from J, the gap between germline ends came to 12 bases. Tumor or blood genomic DNA was sequenced, with inputs of about 550 ng to 6,004 ng. This chain connects TRBV24-1 to TRBJ2-3; no clear D gene. The sample in question was PBMCs, obtained before anti-PD-1 treatment. The clonotype was recovered from a human donor with basal cell carcinoma. The CDR3 reads CATSDLAGPNTDTQYF. The DNA for the CDR3 is TGTGCCACCAGTGATTTAGCCGGACCGAACACAGATACGCAGTATTTT.